Listed below are T cell receptor beta chains from one sample, sequenced in a study of blood T cell repertoires in COVID-19. Sequencing used immunoSEQ multiplex PCR; TCRdb keeps in-frame clones, though not all of them. The data show 70,000 to 100,000 clones, about 82% seen once. Sequencing was done on a sample of peripheral blood. The receptor source for this set is a woman aged 80 or over with acute or convalescent COVID-19. The CDR3 runs from the conserved cysteine through the conserved F or W. A D gene is named only where the DNA matches it firmly.

TRBJ1-5 . TRBV20-1 CSASLPGGGYNQPQHF TGCAGTGCTAGTCTTCCGGGGGGCGGCTACAATCAGCCCCAGCATTTT
TRBJ1-2 . TRBV5-1 CASRPTGIRVGYTF TGCGCCAGCAGGCCCACAGGCATAAGGGTGGGCTACACCTTC
TRBJ1-5 . TRBV19 CASNGAGSLLGHF TGTGCCAGTAATGGGGCCGGTTCTCTTTTGGGGCATTTT
TRBJ2-7 . TRBV4-3 CASSQDMRGTYEQYF TGCGCCAGCAGCCAAGATATGAGGGGGACCTACGAGCAGTACTTC
TRBJ1-2 . TRBV15 CATSRDFLGGGTNYGCTF TGTGCCACCAGCAGAGATTTTTTAGGGGGGGGAACAAACTATGGCTGCACCTTC
TRBJ1-1 . TRBV7-9 CASSLVRIRAGTEAFF TGTGCCAGCAGCTTGGTCCGGATCCGGGCGGGGACTGAAGCTTTCTTT
TRBJ2-2 . TRBV7-2 CASSRWGQGGNTGELFF TGTGCCAGCAGCCGTTGGGGGCAGGGGGGTAACACCGGGGAGCTGTTTTTT
TRBJ1-3 . TRBV21-1 CASSTRCWTGTGNTIYF TGTGCCAGCAGCACCAGGTGTTGGACAGGGACTGGAAACACCATATATTTT
TRBJ1-1 TRBD1 TRBV10-3 CAISEDRGKAFF TGTGCCATCAGTGAAGACAGGGGTAAAGCTTTCTTT
TRBJ2-5 . TRBV11-2 CASSSFVGLVETQYF TGTGCCAGCAGCTCCTTTGTTGGGCTTGTAGAGACCCAGTACTTC
TRBJ2-7 TRBD1 TRBV6-2/TRBV6-3 CASSYSGTGGRLYEQYF TGTGCCAGCAGTTACTCCGGGACAGGGGGACGCCTCTACGAGCAGTACTTC
TRBJ1-1 TRBD1 TRBV18 CASSPTPPGGAGTEAFF TGTGCCAGCTCACCGACACCACCAGGGGGCGCTGGCACTGAAGCTTTCTTT
TRBJ2-7 . TRBV14 CASSSATVYEQYF TGTGCCAGCAGCTCCGCGACAGTCTACGAGCAGTACTTC
TRBJ2-7 TRBD1 TRBV5-4 CARSLGGTGGTYEQYF TGTGCCCGCAGCTTGGGGGGGACAGGGGGGACCTACGAGCAGTACTTC
TRBJ2-2 TRBD2 TRBV6-6 CASTGLAGAGELFF TGTGCCAGCACGGGACTAGCGGGGGCCGGGGAGCTGTTTTTT
TRBJ2-2 . TRBV5-1 CASSRGTNTGELFF TGCGCCAGCAGCAGGGGGACCAACACCGGGGAGCTGTTTTTT
TRBJ1-2 . TRBV6-2/TRBV6-3 CASSSGGTGSYGYTF TGTGCCAGCAGCTCGGGCGGGACTGGCTCATATGGCTACACCTTC